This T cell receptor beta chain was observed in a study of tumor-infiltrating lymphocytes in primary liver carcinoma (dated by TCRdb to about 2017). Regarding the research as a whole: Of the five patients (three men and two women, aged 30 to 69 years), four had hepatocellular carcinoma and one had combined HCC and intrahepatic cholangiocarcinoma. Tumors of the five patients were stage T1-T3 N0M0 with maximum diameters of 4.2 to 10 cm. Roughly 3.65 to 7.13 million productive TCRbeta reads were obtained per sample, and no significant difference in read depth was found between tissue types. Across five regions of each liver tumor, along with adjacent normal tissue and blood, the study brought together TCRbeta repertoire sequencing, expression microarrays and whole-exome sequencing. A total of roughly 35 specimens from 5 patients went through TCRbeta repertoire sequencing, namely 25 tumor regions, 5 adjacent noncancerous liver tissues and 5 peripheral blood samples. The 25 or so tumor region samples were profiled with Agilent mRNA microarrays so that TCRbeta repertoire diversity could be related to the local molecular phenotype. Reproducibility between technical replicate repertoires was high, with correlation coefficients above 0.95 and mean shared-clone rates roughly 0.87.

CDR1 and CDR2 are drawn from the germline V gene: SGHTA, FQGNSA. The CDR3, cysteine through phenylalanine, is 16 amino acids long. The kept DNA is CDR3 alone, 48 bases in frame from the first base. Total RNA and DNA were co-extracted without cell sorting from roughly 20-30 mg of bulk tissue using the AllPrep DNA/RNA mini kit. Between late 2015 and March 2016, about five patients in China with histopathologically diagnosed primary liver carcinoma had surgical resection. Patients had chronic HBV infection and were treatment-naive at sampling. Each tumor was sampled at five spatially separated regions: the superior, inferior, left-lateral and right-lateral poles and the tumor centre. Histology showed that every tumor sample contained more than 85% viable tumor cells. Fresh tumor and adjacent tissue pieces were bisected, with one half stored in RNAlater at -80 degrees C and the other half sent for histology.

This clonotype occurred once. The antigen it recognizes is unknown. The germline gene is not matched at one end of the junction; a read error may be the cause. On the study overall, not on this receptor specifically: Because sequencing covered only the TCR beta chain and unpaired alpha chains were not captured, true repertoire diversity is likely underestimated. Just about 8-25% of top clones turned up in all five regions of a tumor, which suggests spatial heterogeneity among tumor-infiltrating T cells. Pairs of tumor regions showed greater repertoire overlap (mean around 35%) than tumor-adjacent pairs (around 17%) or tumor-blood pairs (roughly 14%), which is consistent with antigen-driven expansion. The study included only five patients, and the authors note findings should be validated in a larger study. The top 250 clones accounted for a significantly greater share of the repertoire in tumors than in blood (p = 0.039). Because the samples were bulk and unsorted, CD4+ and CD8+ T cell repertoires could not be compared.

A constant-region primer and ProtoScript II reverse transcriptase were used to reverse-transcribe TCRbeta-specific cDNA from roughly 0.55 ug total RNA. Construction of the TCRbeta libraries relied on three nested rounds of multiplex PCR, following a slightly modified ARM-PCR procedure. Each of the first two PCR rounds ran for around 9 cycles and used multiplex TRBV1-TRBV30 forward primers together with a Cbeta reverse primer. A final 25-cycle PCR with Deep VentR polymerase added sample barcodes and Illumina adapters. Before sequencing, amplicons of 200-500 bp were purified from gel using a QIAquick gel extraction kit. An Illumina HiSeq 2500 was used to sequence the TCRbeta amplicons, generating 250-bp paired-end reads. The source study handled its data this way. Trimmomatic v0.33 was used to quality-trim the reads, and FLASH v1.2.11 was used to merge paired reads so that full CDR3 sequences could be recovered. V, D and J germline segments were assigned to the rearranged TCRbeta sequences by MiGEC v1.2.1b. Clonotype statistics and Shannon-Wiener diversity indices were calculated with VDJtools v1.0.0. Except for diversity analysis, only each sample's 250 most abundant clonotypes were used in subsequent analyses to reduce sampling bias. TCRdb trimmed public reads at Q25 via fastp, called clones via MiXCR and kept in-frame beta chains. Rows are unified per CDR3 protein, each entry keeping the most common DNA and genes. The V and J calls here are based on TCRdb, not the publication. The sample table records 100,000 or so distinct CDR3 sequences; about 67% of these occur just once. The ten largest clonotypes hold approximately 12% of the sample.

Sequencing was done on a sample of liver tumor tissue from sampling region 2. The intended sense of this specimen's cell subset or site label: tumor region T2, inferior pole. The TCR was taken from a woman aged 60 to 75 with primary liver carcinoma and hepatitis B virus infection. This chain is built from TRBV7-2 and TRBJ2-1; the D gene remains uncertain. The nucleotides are TGTGCCAGCAGCCGACGAACGAGACCCCTTTCGGATGAACAGTTCTTC. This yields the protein CASSRRTRPLSDEQFF. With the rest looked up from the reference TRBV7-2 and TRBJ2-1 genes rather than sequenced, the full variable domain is GAGVSQSPSNKVTEKGKDVELRCDPISGHTALYWYRQSLGQGLEFLIYFQGNSAPDKSGLPSDRFSAERTGGSVSTLTIQRTQQEDSAVYLCASSRRTRPLSDEQFFGPGTRLTVL.